The 3 T cell receptor beta chains below all came from one sample that was sequenced in a study of cytomegalovirus exposure and HLA in healthy donors. Libraries were prepared by immunoSEQ multiplex PCR; TCRdb keeps only in-frame clonotypes and omits some of them. This table has over 250,000 clones, approximately 86% appearing once. Sample: PBMCs. These receptors all come from a woman between 18 and 30 years old in good health and CMV-seronegative.

The chain recombines TRBV10-2 with TRBJ2-1; D remains unclear. This CDR3 has 11 amino acids. V was clipped by 5 bases and J by 7 bases, with 6 bases between them. The germline CDR1 and CDR2 sequences are WSHSY and SAAADI. The CDR3 here is CASSFRNEQFF. The DNA of the CDR3 is TGCGCCAGCAGTTTCCGGAATGAGCAGTTCTTC.

In its sample, this clone was seen a few times. The chain couples TRBV5-1 to TRBJ2-2; 8 nucleotides agree with TRBD1. CDR3 length: 16 amino acids. CDR1 and CDR2 from the germline V gene are SGHRS and YFSETQ. Germline trimming cut 4 bases from V and 5 bases from J; bases unmatched to any gene: 10. The CDR3 region is CASSVGTGLPTGELFF. CDR3 bases: TGCGCCAGCAGCGTCGGGACAGGCCTCCCAACCGGGGAGCTGTTTTTT. The full variable domain, rest sourced from reference TRBV5-1 and TRBJ2-2, is KAGVTQTPRYLIKTRGQQVTLSCSPISGHRSVSWYQQTPGQGLQFLFEYFSETQRNKGNFPGRFSGRQFSNSRSEMNVSTLELGDSALYLCASSVGTGLPTGELFFGEGSRLTVL.

The CDR3 is CASSGTASGAYNEQFF. In DNA form, the CDR3 reads TGTGCCAGCAGCGGGACGGCTAGCGGGGCATACAATGAGCAGTTCTTC. This chain links TRBV9 with TRBJ2-1; TRBD2 matches at 9 bases. Germline V gene sequence: CDR1 SGDLS, CDR2 YYNGEE. The V and J ends lost 3 bases and 4 bases, in that order; junction bases with no gene match: 8. This CDR3 spans 16 amino acids. Full variable domain (rest looked up from reference TRBV9 and TRBJ2-1): DSGVTQTPKHLITATGQRVTLRCSPRSGDLSVYWYQQSLDQGLQFLIQYYNGEERAKGNILERFSAQQFPDLHSELNLSSLELGDSALYFCASSGTASGAYNEQFFGPGTRLTVL.